This T cell receptor (beta chain) was retrieved from a study of blood T cell repertoires in COVID-19. The CDR3 runs to 15 residues. The germline CDR1 and CDR2 sequences are SEHNR and FQNEAQ (reference sequence). V shed 3 bases, J shed 9 bases, and the junction held 7 bases outside the gene matches. Profiled with immunoSEQ multiplex PCR; TCRdb holds only in-frame clones, not every one. The data contain roughly 140,000 clones, 75% to 85% of them seen just once; the ten biggest clones take up 4%. The specimen was peripheral blood. This receptor was identified in a woman over 75 with acute or convalescent COVID-19. The genes are TRBV7-9 and TRBJ2-1; 11 bases fit TRBD2. The CDR3 region is CASSFSLAGGGEQFF. Here the CDR3 DNA reads TGTGCCAGCAGCTTTTCGCTAGCGGGAGGTGGTGAGCAGTTCTTC.